This TCR beta chain was recorded in a study of Ad26.COV2.S vaccination and SARS-CoV-2 variants. Study as a whole: Dosing was one shot or two shots 56 days apart. Study observations and caveats: Once vaccination had occurred, spike-specific CD8+ and CD4+ T cell responses reportedly showed substantial breadth.

Indicated treatment: 15 to 20 received Ad26.COV2.S at low or high dose, single or two shots; roughly five received placebo; per-sample allocation not given. Sample collection was performed on day 63 after the first vaccine or placebo injection. The data were produced by immunoSEQ multiplex PCR, yet TCRdb's version contains in-frame clones alone and is incomplete. The sample lists approximately 410,000 clones, about 90% occurring once. As regards this clone: Its antigen is undetermined.

CDR3 length equals 14 residues. Germline values: CDR1 LNHNV, CDR2 YYDKDF (reference sequence). Trimming stripped 1 base from V and 2 bases from J, with 9 bases between. The material sequenced was peripheral blood, taken in a trial of Ad26.COV2.S vaccine versus placebo. The sequence came from a person between 18 and 65 years old who received the Ad26.COV2.S COVID-19 vaccine or a placebo. This chain uses TRBV15 with TRBJ2-7; D unresolved. The CDR3 sequence is CATSRGADAYEQYF. The CDR3 DNA is TGTGCCACCAGCAGAGGGGCGGATGCCTACGAGCAGTACTTC.